One sample yielded the 12 T cell receptor beta chains listed below, sequenced in a study of HIV-infected patients and healthy controls. TCRdb reprocessed the 5' RACE reads with MiXCR, giving one entry per CDR3 protein. The sample consists of around 18,000 distinct CDR3 sequences, approximately 16% of them appearing once. The specimen sequenced was CD8+ T cells from blood. The receptors come from a human donor in good health.

This clonotype was seen repeatedly, ten times or more. The CDR3 nucleotides are TGTGCCAGCAGTTTATACCGTACTAGCACAGATACGCAGTATTTT. Translation gives CASSLYRTSTDTQYF. This rearrangement joins TRBV28 to TRBJ2-3; no reliable D call. CDR1 and CDR2 (germline): MDHEN, SYDVKM. The CDR3 runs to 15 residues. V was clipped by 1 base and J by 0 bases, with 8 bases between them.

This clonotype was counted ten times or more. This chain links TRBV29-1 with TRBJ1-3; D is unclear. This CDR3 comprises 13 residues. Germline CDR1 SQVTM, CDR2 ANQGSEA. V lost 7 bases, J lost 2 bases, and 12 bases lay in between. The CDR3 spells CSGTLAPGNTIYF. The CDR3, as DNA: TGCAGCGGCACTCTTGCTCCTGGAAACACCATATATTTT.

This clonotype was detected a few times. The chain employs TRBV11-2 and TRBJ1-2, with 7 bases aligning to TRBD1. V was pared by 1 base and J by 0 bases, with 2 bases of the junction left unmatched. The CDR3 runs 15 residues. Germline CDR1 reads SGHAT; CDR2 reads FQNNGV. The CDR3 nucleotides read TGTGCCAGCAGCTTAGCCCAGGGGGCTAACTATGGCTACACCTTC. As protein: CASSLAQGANYGYTF. Looking up the rest from reference TRBV11-2 and TRBJ1-2 gives the full variable domain: EAGVAQSPRYKIIEKRQSVAFWCNPISGHATLYWYQQILGQGPKLLIQFQNNGVVDDSQLPKDRFSAERLKGVDSTLKIQPAKLEDSAVYLCASSLAQGANYGYTFGSGTRLTVV.

This clonotype was seen ten or more times. The rearrangement uses TRBV7-6 and TRBJ1-1; D unclear. CDR1 is SGHVS, CDR2 FNYEAQ, per germline. The V end was cut by 6 bases, the J end by 2 bases, with 16 bases between. This CDR3 is 15 amino acids long. CDR3 residues: CASSPTSLGNTEAFF. CDR3 DNA sequence: TGTGCCAGCAGTCCTACAAGTCTGGGTAACACTGAAGCTTTCTTT.

This clonotype was seen only a few times. The J gene is TRBJ2-7, the V gene TRBV2; possibly TRBD2 for D (6 bases). Looked up from germline, CDR1 is SNHLY and CDR2 is FYNNEI. V lost 8 bases, J lost 3 bases, and 14 bases lay in between. CDR3 length: 13 residues. The CDR3 reads CASRPAGYYEQYF. The CDR3 DNA sequence: TGTGCCAGCCGTCCGGCGGGGTACTACGAGCAGTACTTC.

At least ten counts were recorded for this clonotype. The chain employs TRBV30 and TRBJ1-1; D remains ambiguous. Trimming took 7 bases from V and 7 from J, leaving 16 bases between them. This CDR3 is 12 amino acids long. Germline lookup yields CDR1 GTSNPN and CDR2 SVGIG (reference sequence). CDR3 protein: CAFTDRADEAFF. The CDR3 DNA is TGTGCCTTTACGGATCGAGCGGATGAAGCTTTCTTT.

The rearrangement joins TRBV4-2 to TRBJ1-1; D is unclear. Looked up from germline, CDR1 is LGHNA and CDR2 is YNFKEQ. The CDR3 loop spans 14 amino acids. V lost 4 bases and J lost 0, with 9 bases in between. The CDR3 loop is CASSRTVMNTEAFF. The CDR3 DNA reads as TGTGCCAGCAGCCGGACCGTCATGAACACTGAAGCTTTCTTT.

This clonotype was observed a few times. V gene TRBV5-5 combines with J gene TRBJ1-2, with no clear D. From germline, CDR1 is SGHKS and CDR2 YYEKEE (reference sequence). The CDR3 has 14 residues. V lost 4 bases to trimming and J lost 10 bases, with 20 bases between them. CDR3 protein: CASSPWPEAIDYTF. CDR3 bases: TGTGCCAGCAGCCCTTGGCCCGAGGCCATTGACTACACCTTC.

This chain links TRBV24-1 with TRBJ1-1, with D unresolved. This CDR3 region has 11 residues. CDR1 is KGHDR, CDR2 SFDVKD, per germline. Trimming left V 0 bases short and J 6 bases short, with 1 base between. CDR3 coding DNA: TGTGCCACCAGTGATTTGTCTGAAGCTTTCTTT. This sequence encodes CATSDLSEAFF.

There are a few counts of this clonotype. The CDR3 region is CSVGLEYTDTQYF. CDR3 DNA: TGCAGCGTTGGTTTGGAATACACAGATACGCAGTATTTT. This rearrangement joins TRBV29-1 to TRBJ2-3; D gene uncertain. This CDR3 has 13 amino acids. V gave up 4 bases and J gave up 2 bases, with 10 bases separating them. The germline gives CDR1 SQVTM, CDR2 ANQGSEA.

The rearrangement uses TRBV5-4 and TRBJ1-1; perhaps TRBD1 as D (6 bases). V was shortened by 6 bases and J by 4 bases, with 10 bases between the two germline ends. CDR3 length: 12 amino acids. Germline lookup yields CDR1 SGHNT and CDR2 YYREEE (reference sequence). CDR3 sequence (DNA): TGTGCCAGCATCAAAGGGGGCACTGAAGCTTTCTTT. It translates to CASIKGGTEAFF.

A note on this clonotype: A much bigger clone sits one base away, suggesting this may be a read error. The rearrangement joins TRBV27 to TRBJ1-4; the D gene is possibly TRBD1 (6 bases). The germline V gene encodes CDR1 MNHEY and CDR2 SMNVEV (reference sequence). V shed 0 bases and J shed 10 bases, with 18 bases lying between them. The CDR3 extends over 16 amino acids. The chain's CDR3 is CASSLSRGLVYGKLFF. As DNA, the CDR3 is TGTGCCAGCAGTTTATCCAGGGGACTGGTATATGGAAAACTGTTTTTT.